One and the same sample provided the 32 T cell receptor beta chains below, sequenced in a study of radiotherapy plus CTLA-4 blockade in lung cancer (dated by TCRdb to the late 2010s). Libraries were built with the immunoSEQ multiplex PCR assay. The table was pulled from immuneACCESS by TCRdb, which kept in-frame rearrangements only. Such tables lose some clones; where checked, under half of the loss comes from unresolved V genes, and the rest has no known cause. This sample has tens of thousands of clones in its table, and around 79% of those were observed once. 7% to 8% of the sample is in the top ten clones. This specimen consisted of peripheral blood, obtained from a patient treated with radiotherapy plus ipilimumab. The receptors were sampled from a human donor with non-small cell lung cancer who had stable disease on radiotherapy plus ipilimumab.

The rearrangement links TRBV6-1 to TRBJ1-5; 7 bases agree with TRBD1. The CDR3 loop spans 15 amino acids. The trim removed 2 bases at V and 3 bases at J, leaving 4 bases unmatched. CDR1 MNHNS and CDR2 SASEGT come from the germline V gene. This CDR3 reads CASSELDRLNQPQHF. The DNA of the CDR3 is TGTGCCAGCAGTGAACTGGACAGGCTCAATCAGCCCCAGCATTTT.

This chain links TRBV19 with TRBJ2-1, with TRBD1 identical over 9 bases. The CDR3 is 11 amino acids. The V segment lost 9 bases and the J segment 12 bases; nucleotides outside the gene matches: 6. Germline CDR1 LNHDA, CDR2 SQIVND (reference sequence). CDR3 sequence: CASRTGEVQFF. As DNA, the CDR3 is TGTGCCAGCAGGACAGGGGAGGTGCAGTTCTTC.

The chain employs TRBV10-3 and TRBJ1-1; no clear D. The germline V and J ends were trimmed by 8 bases and 1 base, with 14 bases remaining between them. The CDR3 length is 14 residues. Looked up from germline, CDR1 is ENHRY and CDR2 is SYGVKD. CDR3 sequence (DNA): TGTGCCATCCGTTCGGAGGGAGGGAACACTGAAGCTTTCTTT. This translates into CAIRSEGGNTEAFF.

This clone was observed a few times. V is TRBV2 and J is TRBJ1-4; maybe TRBD1 (6 bases). The V end lost 2 bases, the J end lost 6 bases, and 13 bases lay between the germline ends. Germline V gives CDR1 SNHLY, CDR2 FYNNEI. The CDR3 sequence is 15 residues long. The CDR3 DNA sequence: TGTGCCAGCAGTGAATGGACAGCGAGGGATGAAAAACTGTTTTTT. Translated: CASSEWTARDEKLFF.

The CDR3 region has the DNA TGTGCCACCAGCAGCCTCGGGAAAGGCTACACCTTC. It yields the protein CATSSLGKGYTF. The chain is built from TRBV15 and TRBJ1-2; D is unresolved. Trimming cost V 3 bases and J 8 bases, with 10 bases left between them. Germline V gene sequence: CDR1 LNHNV, CDR2 YYDKDF (reference sequence). The CDR3 spans 12 residues.

Here the CDR3 DNA reads TGTGCCAGCAGCTTGGGAGGAAATTGGGTGGGTACTGAAGCTTTCTTT. This gives the protein CASSLGGNWVGTEAFF. The V gene is TRBV5-4, the J gene TRBJ1-1; the D is unclear. Germline lookup yields CDR1 SGHNT and CDR2 YYREEE (reference sequence). The germline V and J ends were trimmed by 0 bases and 5 bases, with 17 bases remaining between them. The CDR3 has 16 residues.

This clone was counted a few times. V gene TRBV28 combines with J gene TRBJ1-1; D remains ambiguous. Germline V gene lookup returns CDR1 MDHEN and CDR2 SYDVKM. The V end lost 3 bases, the J end lost 4 bases, and 12 bases lay between the germline ends. CDR3 size: 14 residues. CDR3 in DNA: TGTGCCAGCAGTTTGCAAAGAGTTGGCACTGAAGCTTTCTTT. It yields the protein CASSLQRVGTEAFF.

This chain joins TRBV5-6 and TRBJ2-2; TRBD1 matches at 7 bases. Trimming cost V 4 bases and J 4 bases; bases outside gene matches: 13. Germline CDR1 reads SGHDT; CDR2 reads YYEEEE. The CDR3 is 17 amino acids. The CDR3 DNA follows: TGTGCCAGCAGCGCACTCCCTCGACAGGGATCCACCGGGGAGCTGTTTTTT. Protein sequence: CASSALPRQGSTGELFF.

This chain joins TRBV27 and TRBJ2-5; 8 nucleotides match TRBD2. Unmatched junction bases numbered 8, after V lost 8 bases and J lost 0 bases. This CDR3 contains 15 residues. Germline V gives CDR1 MNHEY, CDR2 SMNVEV (reference sequence). In DNA form, the CDR3 reads TGTGCCAGCCGGCGGGGGGCTGCGTACCAAGAGACCCAGTACTTC. Residues: CASRRGAAYQETQYF.

The V and J genes are TRBV9 and TRBJ2-1, with 13 bases identical to TRBD2. The germline gives CDR1 SGDLS, CDR2 YYNGEE. This CDR3 is built from 16 residues. V trimming: 0 bases; J trimming: 7 bases; junction bases outside the gene matches: 4. DNA of the CDR3: TGTGCCAGCAGCGTAGCACTAGCGGGGGGGACTAATGAGCAGTTCTTC. This codes for CASSVALAGGTNEQFF.

Details on this clone: This sample also contains other DNA sequences that code for the same CDR3. This chain joins TRBV7-9 and TRBJ1-4; no firm D call. The germline gives CDR1 SEHNR, CDR2 FQNEAQ (reference sequence). V lost 2 bases, J lost 0 bases, and 7 bases lay in between. This CDR3 region has 15 residues. The CDR3 loop reads CASSLRASTNEKLFF. For the CDR3, the DNA is TGTGCCAGCAGCTTAAGGGCCTCAACTAATGAAAAACTGTTTTTT.

Only a few counts were recorded for this clone. V usage is TRBV9 and J usage is TRBJ2-1; possible D gene TRBD1, 5 bases. From germline, CDR1 is SGDLS and CDR2 YYNGEE. Trimming pared 0 bases from V and 9 bases from J, leaving 13 bases between. The length of the CDR3 is 14 residues. The CDR3 bases are TGTGCCAGCAGCGTAGCTAGGGGTTGGGGTGAGCAGTTCTTC. The encoded protein is CASSVARGWGEQFF.

The chain carries TRBV6-1 and TRBJ1-2, with D hard to call. Trimming pared 6 bases from V and 4 bases from J, leaving 15 bases between. The germline V gene has CDR1 MNHNS and CDR2 SASEGT. This CDR3 comprises 14 residues. The CDR3 loop is CASRAIGYFYGYTF. For the CDR3, the DNA is TGTGCCAGCAGGGCCATAGGTTACTTCTATGGCTACACCTTC.

The J gene is TRBJ1-2, the V gene TRBV30; D is ambiguous. Trimming pared 0 bases from V and 13 bases from J, leaving 15 bases between. The V gene's germline CDR1 is GTSNPN and CDR2 SVGIG (reference sequence). This CDR3 has 12 amino acids. The CDR3 loop is CAWSVDSSQRTF. The CDR3 DNA reads TGTGCCTGGAGTGTAGACTCCAGCCAACGCACCTTC.

V gene TRBV6-1 combines with J gene TRBJ1-5; a possible D gene is TRBD1 (5 bases). The CDR3 runs to 14 residues. With 4 bases removed from V and 2 bases from J, the gap between germline ends came to 9 bases. From germline, CDR1 is MNHNS and CDR2 SASEGT. CDR3 coding DNA: TGTGCCAGCAGTGGTGGGGCGGGCAATCAGCCCCAGCATTTT. Translating it yields CASSGGAGNQPQHF.

The chain carries TRBV27 and TRBJ2-5; TRBD2 might be the D (6 bases). Trimming stripped 0 bases from V and 1 base from J, with 9 bases between. The CDR3 totals 15 residues. Germline V gene data show CDR1 as MNHEY and CDR2 as SMNVEV (reference sequence). CDR3 sequence (DNA): TGTGCCAGCAGTTTATCTTCGCGGGGCCAAGAGACCCAGTACTTC. The encoded protein is CASSLSSRGQETQYF.

The genes are TRBV6-5 and TRBJ1-2; D is uncertain. The germline V and J ends were trimmed by 2 bases and 3 bases, with 10 bases remaining between them. Germline loops: CDR1 MNHEY, CDR2 SVGAGI. The CDR3 sequence is 14 residues long. Here the CDR3 DNA reads TGTGCCAGCAGTTACGGCGAAACGGACTATGGCTACACCTTC. It codes for CASSYGETDYGYTF.

The CDR3: CASSKQWGGADTQYF. The CDR3 region has the DNA TGTGCCAGCAGCAAACAGTGGGGGGGCGCAGATACGCAGTATTTT. The V call is TRBV6-1, the J call TRBJ2-3; D perhaps matches TRBD2 (7 bases). Trimming took 6 bases from V and 4 from J, leaving 17 bases between them. The CDR3 is made up of 15 amino acids. Germline loops: CDR1 MNHNS, CDR2 SASEGT.

The rearrangement uses TRBV27 and TRBJ1-2; D unclear. Germline V lookup: CDR1 MNHEY, CDR2 SMNVEV (reference sequence). Trimming took off 2 bases at V and 0 bases at J, with 4 bases between the two ends. The CDR3 sequence is 13 residues long. In DNA form, the CDR3 reads TGTGCCAGCAGTTTAGAAGCTAACTATGGCTACACCTTC. Its protein product is CASSLEANYGYTF.

The genes are TRBV4-2 and TRBJ1-1; the D gene is possibly TRBD1 (6 bases). This CDR3 is built from 14 residues. From germline, CDR1 is LGHNA and CDR2 YNFKEQ. Trimming removed 4 bases at V and 6 bases at J, with 15 bases between. The CDR3 DNA follows: TGTGCCAGCAGCCTCACGACAGGATGGGCTGAAGCTTTCTTT. Protein sequence: CASSLTTGWAEAFF.

This clone came up once. The J gene is TRBJ1-5, the V gene TRBV5-1; D gene ambiguous. Germline V gives CDR1 SGHRS, CDR2 YFSETQ. Trimming took 0 bases from V and 7 from J, leaving 8 bases between them. The CDR3 consists of 13 residues. CDR3 amino acids: CASSLEGWQPQHF. CDR3 coding DNA: TGCGCCAGCAGCTTGGAAGGGTGGCAGCCCCAGCATTTT.

The chain is built from TRBV5-6 and TRBJ1-1, with 8 nucleotides matching TRBD1. Germline lookup yields CDR1 SGHDT and CDR2 YYEEEE. This CDR3 comprises 16 residues. V dropped 4 bases and J dropped 0; count of bases not matched to a gene: 8. The CDR3 region has the DNA TGTGCCAGCAGCCCCGACAGGGGTCATATGAACACTGAAGCTTTCTTT. Its translation is CASSPDRGHMNTEAFF. Using reference TRBV5-6 and TRBJ1-1 for the parts outside the CDR3, the full variable domain is DAGVTQSPTHLIKTRGQQVTLRCSPKSGHDTVSWYQQALGQGPQFIFQYYEEEERQRGNFPDRFSGHQFPNYSSELNVNALLLGDSALYLCASSPDRGHMNTEAFFGQGTRLTVV.

The gene calls are TRBV5-4 and TRBJ1-1, with a possible D match to TRBD1 (5 bases). This CDR3 has 14 residues. CDR1 and CDR2 from the germline V gene are SGHNT and YYREEE (reference sequence). V shed 0 bases and J shed 4 bases, with 10 bases lying between them. The CDR3 region is CASSLVGASTEAFF. CDR3 bases: TGTGCCAGCAGCTTGGTAGGGGCGTCCACTGAAGCTTTCTTT.

The rearrangement joins TRBV5-1 to TRBJ1-1; no definite D call. The CDR3 spans 13 residues. Trimming pared 4 bases from V and 1 base from J, leaving 8 bases between. Germline V gene sequence: CDR1 SGHRS, CDR2 YFSETQ. CDR3 sequence (DNA): TGCGCCAGCAGCGGGGAGCGGAACACTGAAGCTTTCTTT. Translating it yields CASSGERNTEAFF.

This clone has a single count. The genes are TRBV7-2 and TRBJ2-5; unclear D gene. The J call is uncertain, as TRBJ2-7 better fits the DNA end. CDR3 length: 15 amino acids. CDR1 and CDR2 (germline): SGHTA, FQGNSA. CDR3 protein: CASSLGPESSYEQYF. CDR3 coding DNA: TGTGCCAGCAGCCTGGGCCCGGAGAGCTCCTACGAGCAGTACTTC.

This clone was counted a few times. J is TRBJ2-7 and V is TRBV10-1; 10 nucleotides match TRBD1. The CDR3 consists of 16 residues. The germline V gene has CDR1 WNHNN and CDR2 SYGVQD (reference sequence). The V segment lost 6 bases and the J segment 2 bases; nucleotides outside the gene matches: 10. The CDR3 coding sequence is TGCGCCAGCAGCAAAAATACGGGACAGGGGACCTACGAGCAGTACTTC. Translation: CASSKNTGQGTYEQYF.

This clone is classed as medium-sized. The rearrangement links TRBV18 to TRBJ2-5; D may be TRBD1 or TRBD2 (6 bases each). In germline, CDR1 is KGHSH, CDR2 LQKENI. With 6 bases removed from V and 5 bases from J, the gap between germline ends came to 22 bases. The CDR3 loop spans 16 amino acids. The CDR3 loop reads CASSPLPTGGGETQYF. CDR3 DNA sequence: TGTGCCAGCTCTCCTCTTCCGACAGGAGGAGGGGAGACCCAGTACTTC. The full variable domain, its missing parts supplied by reference TRBV18 and TRBJ2-5, is NAGVMQNPRHLVRRRGQEARLRCSPMKGHSHVYWYRQLPEEGLKFMVYLQKENIIDESGMPKERFSAEFPKEGPSILRIQQVVRGDSAAYFCASSPLPTGGGETQYFGPGTRLLVL.

This clone was seen only once. The chain is built from TRBV11-3 and TRBJ2-3, with TRBD2 as a possible D gene (6 bases). CDR1 is SGHNT and CDR2 is YENEEA in the germline V gene. Trimming removed 5 bases at V and 4 bases at J, with 13 bases between. The CDR3 runs to 14 residues. The CDR3 sequence is CASSPSTGADTQYF. The CDR3 coding sequence is TGTGCCAGCAGCCCCTCCACGGGGGCAGATACGCAGTATTTT.

This clone was counted a single time. The chain combines TRBV5-6 with TRBJ1-5, with D uncertain. CDR1 and CDR2 from the germline V gene are SGHDT and YYEEEE. The CDR3 runs 14 residues. V lost 2 bases and J 9 bases, leaving 15 bases between the germline ends. CDR3 in amino acids: CASSFGRSLRPQHF. DNA of the CDR3: TGTGCCAGCAGCTTTGGTAGGTCCCTGAGGCCCCAGCATTTT.

The V gene is TRBV6-5, the J gene TRBJ1-2; possible D gene TRBD1, 6 bases. The ends were cut back, 6 bases at V and 4 bases at J, with 18 bases in the middle. In germline, CDR1 is MNHEY, CDR2 SVGAGI. This CDR3 region has 15 residues. CDR3 DNA: TGTGCCAGCAGATACCCGCAGGGGACTGCCTATGGCTACACCTTC. Translated: CASRYPQGTAYGYTF.

The chain uses TRBV6-5 and TRBJ1-2; D is uncertain. Trimming pared 5 bases from V and 2 bases from J, leaving 12 bases between. The CDR3 is made up of 14 amino acids. CDR1 MNHEY and CDR2 SVGAGI come from the germline V gene. For the CDR3, the DNA is TGTGCCAGCAGTGAGTCGGTCACAAACTATGGCTACACCTTC. It codes for CASSESVTNYGYTF.

This clone has a single count. The chain combines TRBV20-1 with TRBJ2-5; no clear D gene. Trimming took 2 bases from V and 3 from J, leaving 4 bases between them. The germline V gene encodes CDR1 DFQATT and CDR2 SNEGSKA (reference sequence). This CDR3 has 11 residues. The CDR3 DNA reads TGCAGTGCTAGACCGGAAGAGACCCAGTACTTC. The encoded protein is CSARPEETQYF.